This entry features one T cell receptor (beta chain) sequence. As yet, its antigen is unknown. The data were obtained in a study of shared clonotypes between healthy human individuals. Overall study context: Researchers assigned three CD4 naive, three CD4 memory, two CD8 naive and one CD8 memory plate to each donor.

This CDR3 has 13 residues. CDR1 is SGHAT and CDR2 is FQDESV in the germline V gene (reference sequence). The ends were cut back, 1 base at V and 7 bases at J, with 8 bases in the middle. Profiled with immunoSEQ multiplex PCR; TCRdb holds only in-frame clones, not every one. This table holds about 1.1 million clones, 78% found once. Study-wide results and caveats: Sharing across four donors was highest in naive CD4 (roughly 5%) and lowest in memory CD8 (around 0.4%). Across subsets, estimated richness was generally greater for naive than for memory populations.

Every donor, a Caucasian adult, lived in Nashville, Tennessee. The J gene is TRBJ2-1, the V gene TRBV11-1; D gene ambiguous. This sequence originates from a man between 18 and 29 years old in good health. Some clones in this sample may be carry-over from other donors' samples. Source material: memory CD4+ T cells from PBMCs. Subset meaning: CD45RA-negative fraction. The CDR3 DNA reads as TGTGCCAGCAGCTTAGTGGGTCGGAATGAGCAGTTCTTC. Its translation: CASSLVGRNEQFF.